Listed below are T cell receptor beta chains from one sample, sequenced in a study of a mutant IDH1 vaccine in newly diagnosed glioma. No antigen is known for these receptors. Data came from immunoSEQ multiplex PCR; TCRdb stores just in-frame clones and leaves some out. The repertoire consists of over 50,000 clones, with approximately 76% occurring once and the leading ten covering 4% to 5.5%. The sample here was PBMCs, taken from a glioma patient whose treatment included an IDH1 peptide vaccine. All receptors derive from a middle-aged woman with glioma. Some clones in this sample may be carry-over from other donors' samples. Both conserved end residues are part of each CDR3. The order of the fields is V gene, J gene, clone size, D gene, CDR3 protein, CDR3 DNA. A D gene is named only where the DNA matches it firmly. Not every row has a clone size; where given, it reads once, few, many or a size class.

V: TRBV9; J: TRBJ2-2; size: .; D: TRBD2; CDR3: CASSVAHLAGGRTGELFF; DNA: TGTGCCAGCAGCGTAGCCCACCTAGCGGGGGGGCGCACCGGGGAGCTGTTTTTT
V: TRBV5-4; J: TRBJ2-3; size: .; D: TRBD2; CDR3: CASSSTSGGSTQYF; DNA: TGTGCCAGCAGCTCCACTAGCGGGGGGAGTACGCAGTATTTT
V: TRBV6-5; J: TRBJ2-1; size: .; D: TRBD1; CDR3: CASKDRADNEQFF; DNA: TGTGCCAGCAAGGACAGGGCTGACAATGAGCAGTTCTTC
V: TRBV10-3; J: TRBJ1-5; size: .; D: TRBD1; CDR3: CAISDTRGQANQPQHF; DNA: TGTGCCATCAGTGATACCAGGGGACAGGCCAATCAGCCCCAGCATTTT
V: TRBV14; J: TRBJ2-7; size: .; D: .; CDR3: CASSRPGHIYEQYF; DNA: TGTGCCAGCAGCCGTCCGGGACACATCTACGAGCAGTACTTC
V: TRBV7-9; J: TRBJ2-7; size: .; D: TRBD2; CDR3: CASSSAGGSYEQYF; DNA: TGTGCCAGCAGCTCAGCGGGGGGTTCCTACGAGCAGTACTTC
V: TRBV6-5; J: TRBJ2-3; size: .; D: TRBD1; CDR3: CASRDGGTGVDTQYF; DNA: TGTGCCAGCAGAGACGGTGGGACAGGGGTTGATACGCAGTATTTT
V: TRBV5-1; J: TRBJ2-5; size: .; D: TRBD2; CDR3: CASSLAGLAGAWGYF; DNA: TGCGCCAGCAGCCTTGCCGGACTAGCGGGGGCCTGGGGGTACTTC
V: TRBV18; J: TRBJ2-7; size: .; D: TRBD2; CDR3: CASSLAGENEQYF; DNA: TGTGCCAGCTCTCTAGCGGGGGAAAACGAGCAGTACTTC
V: TRBV6-6; J: TRBJ1-4; size: few; D: TRBD1; CDR3: CASQQGFEKLFF; DNA: TGTGCCAGCCAACAGGGGTTTGAAAAACTGTTTTTT
V: TRBV5-4; J: TRBJ2-7; size: .; D: .; CDR3: CASSTRSATYEQYF; DNA: TGTGCCAGCAGCACTCGTTCCGCTACCTACGAGCAGTACTTC
V: TRBV10-1; J: TRBJ2-1; size: .; D: .; CDR3: CASSEGTDNEQFF; DNA: TGCGCCAGCAGTGAGGGGACGGACAATGAGCAGTTCTTC
V: TRBV12-5; J: TRBJ1-1; size: .; D: .; CDR3: CASGLVRTGPNTEAFF; DNA: TGTGCTAGTGGTTTGGTACGGACGGGACCGAACACTGAAGCTTTCTTT
V: TRBV19; J: TRBJ1-1; size: .; D: .; CDR3: CASSIRGANTEAFF; DNA: TGTGCCAGTAGTATAAGGGGGGCGAACACTGAAGCTTTCTTT
V: TRBV30; J: TRBJ1-3; size: .; D: .; CDR3: CAQRGQFGNTIYF; DNA: TGTGCCCAAAGGGGCCAGTTTGGAAACACCATATATTTT
V: TRBV15; J: TRBJ1-4; size: .; D: TRBD1; CDR3: CATSERDRGREKLFF; DNA: TGTGCCACCAGCGAGAGGGACAGGGGGCGAGAAAAACTGTTTTTT
V: TRBV7-8; J: TRBJ1-4; size: .; D: .; CDR3: CASSSHTGREKLFF; DNA: TGTGCCAGCAGCTCCCACACCGGGCGTGAAAAACTGTTTTTT
V: TRBV6-6; J: TRBJ1-2; size: .; D: .; CDR3: CASTNGGTDGYTF; DNA: TGTGCCAGCACCAACGGTGGGACGGATGGCTACACCTTC
V: TRBV2; J: TRBJ1-1; size: few; D: TRBD1; CDR3: CASRRDRDEEAFF; DNA: TGTGCCAGCAGACGGGACAGGGATGAAGAAGCTTTCTTT
V: TRBV28; J: TRBJ1-1; size: .; D: .; CDR3: CASSLFGGAGGTEAFF; DNA: TGTGCCAGCAGTTTATTTGGGGGGGCTGGAGGGACTGAAGCTTTCTTT
V: TRBV18; J: TRBJ1-1; size: .; D: TRBD1; CDR3: CASSPDQGAQAFF; DNA: TGTGCCAGCTCACCGGACCAGGGGGCTCAAGCTTTCTTT
V: TRBV30; J: TRBJ1-2; size: .; D: TRBD1; CDR3: CAWTTGGNYGYTF; DNA: TGTGCCTGGACGACAGGGGGTAACTATGGCTACACCTTC
V: TRBV30; J: TRBJ2-2; size: .; D: .; CDR3: CAWKYHRNTGELFF; DNA: TGTGCCTGGAAGTACCACCGGAACACCGGGGAGCTGTTTTTT
V: TRBV4-3; J: TRBJ1-2; size: .; D: TRBD1; CDR3: CASSQDEHGRGPGGYTF; DNA: TGCGCCAGCAGCCAAGATGAACACGGGAGGGGGCCGGGCGGCTACACCTTC
V: TRBV9; J: TRBJ2-3; size: .; D: TRBD2; CDR3: CASSPRAGSTDTQYF; DNA: TGTGCCAGCAGCCCCAGAGCGGGGAGCACAGATACGCAGTATTTT
V: TRBV9; J: TRBJ1-2; size: .; D: .; CDR3: CASSDPPHRGGEGYTF; DNA: TGTGCCAGCAGCGACCCCCCCCATAGAGGCGGGGAAGGCTACACCTTC
V: TRBV29-1; J: TRBJ1-2; size: .; D: .; CDR3: CSVEEMDGYTF; DNA: TGCAGCGTTGAAGAGATGGACGGCTACACCTTC
V: TRBV5-6; J: TRBJ1-2; size: .; D: .; CDR3: CASSLGTAVNYGYTF; DNA: TGTGCCAGCAGCTTGGGTACGGCTGTGAACTATGGCTACACCTTC
V: TRBV7-2; J: TRBJ1-2; size: .; D: TRBD1; CDR3: CASSLDAGGAYGYTF; DNA: TGTGCCAGCAGCTTGGATGCAGGGGGAGCGTATGGCTACACCTTC
V: TRBV15; J: TRBJ1-1; size: .; D: .; CDR3: CATSRPSGVLTEAFF; DNA: TGTGCCACCAGCCGTCCTTCAGGGGTCTTAACTGAAGCTTTCTTT
V: TRBV5-1; J: TRBJ1-1; size: .; D: .; CDR3: CASSLLHRDTEAFF; DNA: TGCGCCAGCAGCTTACTGCACAGGGACACTGAAGCTTTCTTT
V: TRBV9; J: TRBJ1-1; size: .; D: .; CDR3: CASSVGPFMNTEAFF; DNA: TGTGCCAGCAGCGTAGGTCCGTTCATGAACACTGAAGCTTTCTTT
V: TRBV30; J: TRBJ1-2; size: .; D: .; CDR3: CAWSPTDGGYTF; DNA: TGTGCCTGGAGTCCAACAGACGGTGGCTACACCTTC
V: TRBV5-4; J: TRBJ2-1; size: .; D: .; CDR3: CASSFIRGNEQFF; DNA: TGTGCCAGCAGCTTTATAAGAGGCAATGAGCAGTTCTTC
V: TRBV5-1; J: TRBJ1-1; size: .; D: .; CDR3: CASSLTPDTEAFF; DNA: TGCGCCAGCAGCTTGACACCCGACACTGAAGCTTTCTTT
V: TRBV7-6; J: TRBJ2-1; size: once; D: .; CDR3: CASSPTGGLSSYNEQFF; DNA: TGTGCCAGCAGCCCTACTGGCGGGCTCAGCTCCTACAATGAGCAGTTCTTC
V: TRBV5-1; J: TRBJ2-1; size: .; D: .; CDR3: CASGRGGANDEQFF; DNA: TGCGCCAGCGGCAGGGGGGGGGCGAACGATGAGCAGTTCTTC
V: TRBV4-3; J: TRBJ2-1; size: .; D: .; CDR3: CASSQDPRDHPYNEQFF; DNA: TGCGCCAGCAGCCAAGACCCTCGGGACCACCCCTACAATGAGCAGTTCTTC
V: TRBV25-1; J: TRBJ1-5; size: .; D: .; CDR3: CASSDREGQPQHF; DNA: TGTGCCAGCAGTGACAGGGAAGGTCAGCCCCAGCATTTT
V: TRBV2; J: TRBJ1-2; size: .; D: .; CDR3: CASSATTGSYGYTF; DNA: TGTGCCAGCAGTGCCACCACAGGGAGCTATGGCTACACCTTC